This is a list of T cell receptor beta chains from one sample in a study of cytomegalovirus exposure and HLA in healthy donors. The data were produced by immunoSEQ multiplex PCR, yet TCRdb's version contains in-frame clones alone and is incomplete. The table lists roughly 70,000 clones, 70% to 90% of them singletons. Sequencing input: PBMCs. The receptors originated from a woman younger than 35 in good health and CMV-seropositive. The CDR3 runs from the conserved cysteine through the conserved F or W. The D gene is left open where the match is weak. Size is stated for part of the rows, as once, few or many counts, or as a class when the clone is expanded.

j_call | clone_size | d_call | v_call | cdr3_aa | cdr3_nt
TRBJ2-3 | once | TRBD1 | TRBV5-1 | CASSWGQGTPTDTQYF | TGCGCCAGCAGCTGGGGACAGGGGACCCCCACAGATACGCAGTATTTT
TRBJ1-2 | - | TRBD1 | TRBV2 | CASRGGQGPSSPYGYTF | TGTGCCAGCAGGGGGGGACAGGGCCCATCGTCACCCTATGGCTACACCTTC
TRBJ1-5 | - | TRBD1 | TRBV28 | CASMLSGQGLSQPQHF | TGTGCCAGCATGCTCTCGGGACAGGGTTTGAGTCAGCCCCAGCATTTT
TRBJ1-2 | - | TRBD1 | TRBV6-5 | CASSSTTGIEYGYTF | TGTGCCAGCAGTTCGACGACAGGGATCGAGTATGGCTACACCTTC
TRBJ2-7 | - | TRBD1 | TRBV2 | CASSVMGQEIYEQYF | TGTGCCAGCAGTGTGATGGGACAGGAAATCTACGAGCAGTACTTC
TRBJ2-5 | - | TRBD1 | TRBV7-9 | CASSYGQAQETQYF | TGTGCCAGCAGCTATGGACAGGCCCAGGAGACCCAGTACTTC
TRBJ2-5 | - | TRBD2 | TRBV6-1 | CASSGTSGGAETQYF | TGTGCCAGCAGTGGGACTAGCGGGGGGGCCGAGACCCAGTACTTC
TRBJ2-7 | - | - | TRBV11-2 | CASSLGQIYEQYF | TGTGCCAGCAGCTTAGGGCAGATTTACGAGCAGTACTTC
TRBJ1-1 | - | - | TRBV4-2 | CASSQEVVGGRVAFF | TGTGCCAGCAGCCAAGAGGTGGTGGGGGGGCGTGTGGCTTTCTTT
TRBJ1-3 | - | TRBD1 | TRBV5-4 | CASSPTGTGNTIYF | TGTGCCAGCAGCCCGACCGGGACAGGGAACACCATATATTTT
TRBJ2-1 | - | - | TRBV6-5 | CASSPWTDNEQFF | TGTGCCAGCAGTCCCTGGACAGACAATGAGCAGTTCTTC
TRBJ2-3 | - | TRBD2 | TRBV7-2 | CASSFRLSGGGDTQYF | TGTGCCAGCAGCTTTCGGTTAAGCGGGGGAGGCGATACGCAGTATTTT
TRBJ2-2 | - | TRBD2 | TRBV5-1 | CASSYSGGATGELFF | TGCGCCAGCAGCTATAGCGGGGGGGCCACCGGGGAGCTGTTTTTT
TRBJ2-2 | once | TRBD1 | TRBV28 | CASRVGQLNTGELFF | TGTGCCAGCAGAGTGGGACAGCTGAACACCGGGGAGCTGTTTTTT
TRBJ1-2 | - | TRBD1 | TRBV27 | CASRPEDRANYGYTF | TGTGCCAGCAGGCCCGAGGACAGGGCTAACTATGGCTACACCTTC
TRBJ2-7 | - | TRBD1 | TRBV11-2 | CASSLKWGQTAKGTYEQYF | TGTGCCAGCAGCTTAAAATGGGGACAGACGGCTAAGGGGACCTACGAGCAGTACTTC
TRBJ2-1 | - | TRBD1 | TRBV11-3 | CASSSSRQGNEQFF | TGTGCCAGCAGCTCAAGCAGACAGGGCAATGAGCAGTTCTTC
TRBJ2-5 | - | - | TRBV6-5 | CASARQGRETQYF | TGTGCCAGCGCCCGTCAGGGCCGTGAGACCCAGTACTTC
TRBJ1-3 | few | - | TRBV28 | CASSSGQGSGNTIYF | TGTGCCAGCAGTTCCGGACAAGGCTCTGGAAACACCATATATTTT
TRBJ2-2 | - | - | TRBV11-2 | CASSLDSTGANTGELFF | TGTGCCAGCAGCTTAGATTCAACAGGCGCTAACACCGGGGAGCTGTTTTTT
TRBJ2-5 | - | TRBD1 | TRBV7-2 | CASSLTGEETQYF | TGTGCCAGCAGCTTGACAGGGGAAGAGACCCAGTACTTC
TRBJ1-1 | - | - | TRBV4-2 | CASSQVGGEGTRTEAFF | TGTGCCAGCAGCCAAGTTGGGGGGGAAGGGACGCGTACTGAAGCTTTCTTT
TRBJ1-2 | - | TRBD1 | TRBV5-5 | CASSLEGAAPSTDGYTF | TGTGCCAGCAGCTTGGAGGGGGCAGCCCCGTCGACTGATGGCTACACCTTC
TRBJ2-2 | - | TRBD2 | TRBV29-1 | CSVLVLSGKAGELFF | TGCAGCGTTTTGGTTCTTAGCGGGAAGGCCGGGGAGCTGTTTTTT
TRBJ1-2 | - | TRBD1 | TRBV28 | CASSSGQGGTGYTF | TGTGCCAGTTCCTCTGGACAGGGTGGCACTGGCTACACCTTC
TRBJ2-5 | few | TRBD2 | TRBV5-5 | CASSLGLGLAGGRETQYF | TGTGCCAGCAGCTTGGGGCTGGGACTAGCGGGGGGGCGGGAGACCCAGTACTTC
TRBJ2-7 | - | TRBD1 | TRBV19 | CASSPYGPTGQGSYEQYF | TGTGCCAGTAGTCCTTACGGCCCGACGGGACAGGGTTCTTACGAGCAGTACTTC
TRBJ2-7 | - | - | TRBV28 | CASRPGGGLDEQYF | TGTGCCAGCAGGCCGGGAGGGGGCCTCGACGAGCAGTACTTC
TRBJ2-1 | - | TRBD2 | TRBV10-1 | CASRVVTSGWWEQFF | TGCGCCAGCAGGGTGGTCACTAGCGGATGGTGGGAGCAGTTCTTC
TRBJ2-7 | - | TRBD2 | TRBV10-1 | CASPSLAGGEQYF | TGCGCCAGCCCGAGTCTAGCGGGCGGGGAGCAGTACTTC
TRBJ2-3 | - | TRBD1 | TRBV5-1 | CASTETGPHVDTQYF | TGCGCCAGCACCGAGACAGGGCCTCACGTGGATACGCAGTATTTT
TRBJ1-2 | - | - | TRBV5-4 | CASSLLAGAGYTF | TGTGCCAGCAGCTTGCTCGCGGGGGCTGGCTACACCTTC
TRBJ2-4 | - | TRBD1 | TRBV5-1 | CASSSGTVGNIQYF | TGCGCCAGCAGCTCCGGGACAGTTGGAAACATTCAGTACTTC
TRBJ2-1 | - | TRBD2 | TRBV19 | CASKREGLLGNEQFF | TGTGCCAGTAAACGGGAGGGCCTCCTTGGCAATGAGCAGTTCTTC
TRBJ2-3 | - | - | TRBV7-6 | CASSLDLRGRGTDTQYF | TGTGCCAGCAGCCTGGACCTGCGGGGTAGGGGCACAGATACGCAGTATTTT
TRBJ1-4 | - | - | TRBV28 | CASSSKGATNEKLFF | TGTGCCAGCAGTTCAAAGGGGGCAACTAATGAAAAACTGTTTTTT
TRBJ1-1 | - | - | TRBV21-1 | CASSAGGAFF | TGTGCCAGCTCAGCGGGGGGAGCTTTCTTT
TRBJ1-3 | - | - | TRBV10-2 | CASSESGGRGNTIYF | TGCGCCAGCAGTGAGTCTGGCGGAAGGGGAAACACCATATATTTT
TRBJ2-7 | - | TRBD1 | TRBV7-6 | CASSSRTGATYEQYF | TGTGCCAGCAGCTCCAGGACAGGGGCCACCTACGAGCAGTACTTC
TRBJ2-1 | - | - | TRBV9 | CASSVVANEQFF | TGTGCCAGCAGCGTAGTAGCGAATGAGCAGTTCTTC
TRBJ1-4 | - | TRBD1 | TRBV19 | CASSNPPGTENEKLFF | TGTGCCAGTAGTAACCCCCCTGGGACAGAAAATGAAAAACTGTTTTTT
TRBJ1-4 | - | TRBD1 | TRBV2 | CASRQGPDEKLFF | TGTGCCAGCCGACAGGGGCCGGATGAAAAACTGTTTTTT